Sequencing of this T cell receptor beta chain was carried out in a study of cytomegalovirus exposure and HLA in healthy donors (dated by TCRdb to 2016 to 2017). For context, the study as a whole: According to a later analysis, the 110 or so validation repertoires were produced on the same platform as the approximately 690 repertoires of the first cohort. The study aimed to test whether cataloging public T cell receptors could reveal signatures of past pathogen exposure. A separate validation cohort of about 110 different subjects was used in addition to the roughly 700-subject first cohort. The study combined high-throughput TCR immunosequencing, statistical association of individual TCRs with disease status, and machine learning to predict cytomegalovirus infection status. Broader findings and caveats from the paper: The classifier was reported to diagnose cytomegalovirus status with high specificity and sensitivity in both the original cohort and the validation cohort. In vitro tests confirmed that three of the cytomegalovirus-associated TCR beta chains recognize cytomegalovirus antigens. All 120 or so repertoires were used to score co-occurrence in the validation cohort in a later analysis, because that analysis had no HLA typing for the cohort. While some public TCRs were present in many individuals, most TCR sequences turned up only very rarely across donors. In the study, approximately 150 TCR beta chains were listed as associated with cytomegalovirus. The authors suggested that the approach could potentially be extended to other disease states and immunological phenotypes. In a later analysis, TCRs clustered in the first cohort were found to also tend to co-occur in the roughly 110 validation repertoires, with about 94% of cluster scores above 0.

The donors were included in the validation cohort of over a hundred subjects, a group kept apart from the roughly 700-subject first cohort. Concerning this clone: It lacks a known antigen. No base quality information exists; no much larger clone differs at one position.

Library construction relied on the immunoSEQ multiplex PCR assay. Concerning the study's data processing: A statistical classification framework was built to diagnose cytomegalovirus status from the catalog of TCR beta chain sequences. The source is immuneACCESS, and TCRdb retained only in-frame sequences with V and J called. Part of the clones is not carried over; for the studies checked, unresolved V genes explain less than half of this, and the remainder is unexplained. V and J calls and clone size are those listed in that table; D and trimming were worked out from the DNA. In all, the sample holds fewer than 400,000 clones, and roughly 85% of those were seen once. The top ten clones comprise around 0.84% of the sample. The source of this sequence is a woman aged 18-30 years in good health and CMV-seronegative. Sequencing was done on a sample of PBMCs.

CDR3 sequence: CSVDRVNTEAFF. In nucleotides, the sequence is TGCAGCGTTGATCGGGTGAACACTGAAGCTTTCTTT. The chain was built from TRBV29-1 and TRBJ1-1, with an unclear D gene assignment. CDR1 and CDR2, per the germline V gene, are SQVTM and ANQGSEA. The CDR3 runs 12 amino acids, cysteine and phenylalanine included. CDR3 DNA is the only sequence kept; it has 36 bases, read in frame from the first base. The junction carries 5 bases between V and J, which are trimmed by 3 bases and 0 bases respectively.